These T cell receptor beta chains were read from a single sample in a study of cytomegalovirus exposure and HLA in healthy donors. Generated by immunoSEQ multiplex PCR, the TCRdb table keeps only in-frame clones and is missing some. The sample lists over 100,000 clones, around 92% occurring once. The sequenced material came from PBMCs. Source of these receptors: a man younger than 45 in good health and CMV-seronegative. The CDR3 runs from the conserved cysteine through the conserved F or W. The D gene is left open where the match is weak. Rows give clone size only sometimes, using once, few, many, or a class for an expanded clone.

clone_size cdr3_length d_call j_call v_call cdr3_aa cdr3_nt
- 15 - TRBJ1-1 TRBV27 CASSFRGWENTEAFF TGTGCCAGCAGTTTTAGAGGGTGGGAGAACACTGAAGCTTTCTTT
- 14 - TRBJ2-5 TRBV7-6 CASSIGQGGETQYF TGTGCCAGCAGCATCGGGCAGGGGGGAGAGACCCAGTACTTC
once 14 TRBD2 TRBJ2-1 TRBV18 CASSPERGGVKQFF TGTGCCAGCTCACCAGAGCGGGGGGGTGTAAAGCAGTTCTTC
- 15 - TRBJ2-3 TRBV7-6 CASSLDGRVTDTQYF TGTGCCAGCAGCTTAGACGGCAGGGTCACAGATACGCAGTATTTT
- 14 - TRBJ2-7 TRBV11-2 CASSSLTGHGEQYF TGTGCCAGCAGCTCCCTTACAGGACATGGCGAGCAGTACTTC
- 14 - TRBJ1-4 TRBV2 CASSDGPPGEKLFF TGTGCCAGCAGTGATGGTCCTCCAGGGGAAAAACTGTTTTTT
- 15 - TRBJ1-4 TRBV15 CATSSGGAVNEKLFF TGTGCCACCAGCAGCGGAGGGGCTGTTAATGAAAAACTGTTTTTT
- 18 - TRBJ2-6 TRBV9 CASSVNRQTSSGANVLTF TGTGCCAGCAGCGTAAATAGACAGACGAGCTCTGGGGCCAACGTCCTGACTTTC
- 16 TRBD1 TRBJ2-7 TRBV27 CASSGTGGLIKGEQYF TGTGCCAGCAGTGGGACAGGGGGCCTCATTAAGGGCGAGCAGTACTTC
- 12 - TRBJ2-1 TRBV27 CASRKQGNEQFF TGTGCCAGCAGGAAACAGGGCAATGAGCAGTTCTTC
- 14 - TRBJ1-1 TRBV5-1 CASRVQAMNTEAFF TGCGCCAGCAGAGTACAGGCCATGAACACTGAAGCTTTCTTT
- 14 TRBD1 TRBJ1-5 TRBV18 CASSPGTGSQPQHF TGTGCCAGCTCACCAGGGACAGGCAGTCAGCCCCAGCATTTT
- 15 TRBD1 TRBJ2-3 TRBV5-1 CASSKGQEVVDTQYF TGCGCCAGCAGCAAGGGACAGGAAGTAGTCGATACGCAGTATTTT
- 18 - TRBJ2-1 TRBV4-3 CASSQDGTYLSSYNEQFF TGCGCCAGCAGCCAAGATGGTACTTATCTTAGCTCCTACAATGAGCAGTTCTTC
once 15 - TRBJ2-5 TRBV9 CASSVDEGEQETQYF TGTGCCAGCAGCGTAGACGAGGGTGAACAGGAGACCCAGTACTTC
- 15 - TRBJ2-1 TRBV4-3 CASSYDRYADNEQFF TGCGCCAGCTCATACGACAGGTATGCAGACAATGAGCAGTTCTTC
- 15 - TRBJ2-5 TRBV5-1 CASSIPGSMAETQYF TGCGCCAGCAGCATACCCGGGAGTATGGCGGAGACCCAGTACTTC
- 16 - TRBJ2-3 TRBV21-1 CASSSATGTSTDTQYF TGTGCCAGCAGCTCGGCGACAGGTACTAGCACAGATACGCAGTATTTT
- 17 - TRBJ2-3 TRBV7-9 CASSLGYMGGFGDTQYF TGTGCCAGCAGCTTAGGTTATATGGGGGGTTTTGGGGATACGCAGTATTTT
- 12 - TRBJ2-3 TRBV11-3 CASSSVTDTQYF TGTGCCAGCAGCTCGGTTACAGATACGCAGTATTTT
- 12 - TRBJ2-7 TRBV6-1 CASRGLSYEQYF TGTGCCAGCAGGGGACTTTCCTACGAGCAGTACTTC
- 12 - TRBJ2-7 TRBV18 CASSSQSYEQYF TGTGCCAGCTCTTCACAGAGCTACGAGCAGTACTTC
- 17 TRBD2 TRBJ2-2 TRBV10-2 CASSELVGLANTGELFF TGCGCCAGCAGTGAATTAGTAGGACTAGCTAACACCGGGGAGCTGTTTTTT
- 16 TRBD1 TRBJ2-7 TRBV27 CASSLRPGQGSLEQYF TGTGCCAGCAGTTTACGTCCCGGACAGGGTTCCCTCGAGCAGTACTTC
few 15 TRBD2 TRBJ2-7 TRBV28 CASSLKLAGLYEQYF TGTGCCAGCAGTTTAAAACTAGCGGGGCTCTACGAGCAGTACTTC
- 13 - TRBJ2-7 TRBV9 CASSTTGAYEQYF TGTGCCAGCAGCACAACAGGAGCCTACGAGCAGTACTTC
- 14 - TRBJ1-6 TRBV4-3 CASSQDWARVPLHF TGCGCCAGCAGCCAAGATTGGGCCAGGGTCCCCCTCCACTTT
- 15 - TRBJ1-5 TRBV2 CASSESVGRNQPQHF TGTGCCAGCAGTGAATCCGTGGGGAGGAATCAGCCCCAGCATTTT
- 11 - TRBJ1-3 TRBV10-2 CATGIGNTIYF TGCGCTACAGGGATAGGAAACACCATATATTTT
- 16 TRBD1 TRBJ2-5 TRBV10-2 CASSLPGQGDKETQYF TGCGCCAGCAGTTTGCCGGGACAGGGTGACAAAGAGACCCAGTACTTC
- 14 - TRBJ1-1 TRBV5-1 CASSSRTTGTEAFF TGCGCCAGCAGCTCTCGAACGACGGGCACTGAAGCTTTCTTT
- 14 TRBD1 TRBJ2-1 TRBV29-1 CSVDPGQGAGEQFF TGCAGCGTGGACCCGGGACAGGGGGCAGGGGAGCAGTTCTTC